Below are 24 T cell receptor beta chains sequenced from a single sample in a study of blood T cell repertoires in COVID-19. Generated by immunoSEQ multiplex PCR, the TCRdb table keeps only in-frame clones and is missing some. Of 200,000 or so clones listed, 75% to 85% are singletons. Sequenced material: peripheral blood. These receptors all come from a man aged 40-49 years who had recovered from COVID-19.

V and J are TRBV11-2 and TRBJ2-1, with 8 bases identical to TRBD2. CDR3 length: 15 residues. Unmatched junction bases numbered 5, after V lost 0 bases and J lost 7 bases. In germline, CDR1 is SGHAT, CDR2 FQNNGV. Here the CDR3 DNA reads TGTGCCAGCAGCTTAGAAGGCGGGGGGTTGAATGAGCAGTTCTTC. Protein product: CASSLEGGGLNEQFF.

The DNA for the CDR3 is TGTGCCAGCAGCCGGATAGAGTTGACTGCTAACTATGGCTACACCTTC. Its protein product is CASSRIELTANYGYTF. V is TRBV14 and J is TRBJ1-2; D remains ambiguous. The V gene's germline CDR1 is SGHDN and CDR2 FVKESK. CDR3 size: 16 residues. The V and J ends lost 4 bases and 0 bases respectively, with 15 bases between them.

The chain uses TRBV24-1 and TRBJ1-4; D might be TRBD1 (6 bases). The CDR3 runs to 17 residues. Germline assignment: CDR1 KGHDR and CDR2 SFDVKD. Trimming stripped 2 bases from V and 0 bases from J, with 12 bases between. The CDR3 loop is CATSDSRTATTNEKLFF. As DNA, the CDR3 is TGTGCCACCAGTGATTCGAGGACAGCGACAACTAATGAAAAACTGTTTTTT.

The chain recombines TRBV5-1 with TRBJ2-1; 7 bases are shared with TRBD2. Germline CDR1 is SGHRS and CDR2 is YFSETQ. The V and J ends lost 4 bases and 3 bases, in that order; junction bases with no gene match: 7. This CDR3 spans 15 amino acids. CDR3 in amino acids: CASSPGLVGYNEQFF. The CDR3 DNA follows: TGCGCCAGCAGCCCTGGACTAGTTGGCTACAATGAGCAGTTCTTC.

The table lists this clone with many counts. The chain carries TRBV5-8 and TRBJ1-1; tentatively, D is TRBD1 (6 bases). Trimming left V 0 bases short and J 3 bases short, with 9 bases between. This CDR3 has 14 residues. Germline values: CDR1 SGHTS, CDR2 YDEGEE. CDR3 DNA sequence: TGTGCCAGCAGCTTGGCACAGGGTCACACTGAAGCTTTCTTT. This sequence encodes CASSLAQGHTEAFF. Combining the CDR3 with reference TRBV5-8 and TRBJ1-1 gives the whole variable domain EAGVTQSPTHLIKTRGQQATLRCSPISGHTSVYWYQQALGLGLQFLLWYDEGEERNRGNFPPRFSGRQFPNYSSELNVNALELEDSALYLCASSLAQGHTEAFFGQGTRLTVV.

The J gene is TRBJ2-1, the V gene TRBV10-2, with D possibly being TRBD2 (7 bases). CDR3 size: 15 residues. V was shortened by 2 bases and J by 3 bases, with 11 bases between the two germline ends. CDR1 WSHSY and CDR2 SAAADI come from the germline V gene. The CDR3 sequence is CASSEAGEGYNEQFF. Written as DNA, the CDR3 is TGCGCCAGCAGTGAGGCAGGGGAGGGCTACAATGAGCAGTTCTTC.

The rearrangement links TRBV9 to TRBJ2-1; D unresolved. The CDR3 has 15 amino acids. CDR1 is SGDLS and CDR2 is YYNGEE in the germline V gene. V dropped 5 bases and J dropped 0 bases, with 12 bases sitting between them. CDR3 coding DNA: TGTGCCAGCAGTGAATTTGGAGCCTCCTACAATGAGCAGTTCTTC. Protein sequence: CASSEFGASYNEQFF. Full variable domain (rest looked up from reference TRBV9 and TRBJ2-1): DSGVTQTPKHLITATGQRVTLRCSPRSGDLSVYWYQQSLDQGLQFLIQYYNGEERAKGNILERFSAQQFPDLHSELNLSSLELGDSALYFCASSEFGASYNEQFFGPGTRLTVL.

The chain joins TRBV19 to TRBJ2-7; D not resolved. V dropped 5 bases and J dropped 1 base, with 18 bases sitting between them. CDR1 and CDR2 (germline): LNHDA, SQIVND (reference sequence). This CDR3 has 16 amino acids. This CDR3 reads CASSSTPRVSSYEQYF. The DNA for the CDR3 is TGTGCCAGTAGTTCAACCCCCCGGGTGTCATCCTACGAGCAGTACTTC.

The rearrangement links TRBV19 to TRBJ2-7; 12 nucleotides match TRBD2. The CDR3 is 15 amino acids. Looked up from germline, CDR1 is LNHDA and CDR2 is SQIVND (reference sequence). J gave up 2 bases and V 5 bases, and 4 bases lay outside the gene matches. The CDR3 DNA reads as TGTGCCAGTAGTCGGACTAGCGGGATCACCTACGAGCAGTACTTC. Its translation is CASSRTSGITYEQYF.

V and J are TRBV15 and TRBJ2-7, with TRBD2 identical over 7 bases. The trim removed 8 bases at V and 0 bases at J, leaving 7 bases unmatched. CDR1 LNHNV and CDR2 YYDKDF come from the germline V gene (reference sequence). CDR3 size: 14 residues. CDR3 sequence (DNA): TGTGCCACCTCTCTCAAGCGGGACTCCTACGAGCAGTACTTC. Translated: CATSLKRDSYEQYF.

This chain links TRBV2 with TRBJ2-5; 9 positions match TRBD1. The germline V gene encodes CDR1 SNHLY and CDR2 FYNNEI. Unmatched junction bases numbered 3, after V lost 6 bases and J lost 1 base. The CDR3 totals 14 residues. CDR3 nucleotides: TGTGCCAGCAGCAGGACAGGGGTCCAAGAGACCCAGTACTTC. It encodes CASSRTGVQETQYF.

The chain uses TRBV7-9 and TRBJ1-1; D is unclear. V was clipped by 4 bases and J by 1 base, with 7 bases between them. CDR3 length equals 13 residues. CDR1 is SEHNR and CDR2 is FQNEAQ in the germline V gene (reference sequence). The CDR3 DNA sequence: TGTGCCAGCAGCTCGGAGGGGAACACTGAAGCTTTCTTT. It specifies CASSSEGNTEAFF.

Only a few counts were recorded for this clone. The chain recombines TRBV5-6 with TRBJ2-3; 10 bases are a match to TRBD1. V lost 3 bases, J lost 1 base, and 11 bases stayed unmatched. This CDR3 has 18 amino acids. The V gene's germline CDR1 is SGHDT and CDR2 YYEEEE. CDR3 nucleotides: TGTGCCAGCAGCTCCAGACAGGGGGCATTAGGGGGCACAGATACGCAGTATTTT. It yields the protein CASSSRQGALGGTDTQYF.

The chain combines TRBV11-3 with TRBJ2-5; D is uncertain. The V end was cut by 2 bases, the J end by 5 bases, with 6 bases between. From germline, CDR1 is SGHNT and CDR2 YENEEA. The CDR3 contains 12 residues. Here the CDR3 DNA reads TGTGCCAGCAGCTTAACTTCGGAGACCCAGTACTTC. Encoded protein: CASSLTSETQYF.

The chain joins TRBV28 to TRBJ2-3; D ambiguous. In germline, CDR1 is MDHEN, CDR2 SYDVKM. The ends were cut back, 6 bases at V and 3 bases at J, with 7 bases in the middle. The CDR3 consists of 12 residues. As DNA, the CDR3 is TGTGCCAGCAGCCTCACTACAGATACGCAGTATTTT. Residues: CASSLTTDTQYF.

The genes are TRBV6-5 and TRBJ2-7, with TRBD1 identical over 7 bases. There are 13 residues in the CDR3. V was pared by 5 bases and J by 3 bases, with 4 bases of the junction left unmatched. CDR1 and CDR2 (germline): MNHEY, SVGAGI. The CDR3 loop reads CASSMGQSYEQYF. CDR3 nucleotide sequence: TGTGCCAGCAGTATGGGACAGAGCTACGAGCAGTACTTC.

The genes are TRBV3-1 (or the pseudogene TRBV3-2) and TRBJ2-5, with TRBD2 matching 12 bases. CDR3 length: 16 residues. J gave up 5 bases and V 1 base, and 5 bases lay outside the gene matches. Germline CDR1 LGHDT, CDR2 YNNKEL (reference sequence). CDR3 in amino acids: CASSQGLAGEFETQYF. CDR3 coding DNA: TGTGCCAGCAGCCAAGGACTAGCGGGGGAATTTGAGACCCAGTACTTC.

This chain links TRBV7-9 with TRBJ1-5, with TRBD1 matching 10 bases. The CDR3 runs 12 residues. CDR1 and CDR2 (germline): SEHNR, FQNEAQ (reference sequence). V trimming: 5 bases; J trimming: 16 bases; junction bases outside the gene matches: 8. This CDR3 reads CASSPTGGRLHF. The DNA of the CDR3 is TGTGCCAGCAGCCCGACAGGGGGCAGGCTACATTTT.

This clone was observed a few times. The chain couples TRBV4-3 to TRBJ1-3; D is uncertain. Trimming shortened V by 3 bases and J by 0 bases, and 12 bases separated the two germline ends. CDR3 length: 16 residues. Germline lookup yields CDR1 LGHNA and CDR2 YSLEER. CDR3: CASSQSPDSSGNTIYF. The CDR3 nucleotides read TGCGCCAGCAGCCAGAGCCCCGATAGCTCTGGAAACACCATATATTTT.

This chain uses TRBV2 with TRBJ2-3; 8 bases are a match to TRBD2. Germline trimming cut 7 bases from V and 0 bases from J; bases unmatched to any gene: 6. There are 15 residues in the CDR3. The V gene's germline CDR1 is SNHLY and CDR2 FYNNEI. The CDR3 sequence is CASIGRGGSTDTQYF. CDR3 nucleotide sequence: TGTGCCAGCATAGGACGGGGGGGTAGCACAGATACGCAGTATTTT.

The genes are TRBV27 and TRBJ1-3; no firm D call. V was trimmed by 1 base and J by 2 bases, leaving 9 bases between them. Germline V gene lookup returns CDR1 MNHEY and CDR2 SMNVEV (reference sequence). The CDR3 has 15 amino acids. CDR3 nucleotide sequence: TGTGCCAGCAGTTTATATCCCGGGACTGGAAACACCATATATTTT. Amino acid sequence: CASSLYPGTGNTIYF.

The gene calls are TRBV14 and TRBJ2-7, with TRBD2 matching over 14 bases. Germline CDR1 is SGHDN and CDR2 is FVKESK. V lost 4 bases and J lost 6; bases outside the gene matches: 2. The CDR3 extends over 14 amino acids. The CDR3 reads CASSRTSGGIEQYF. CDR3 DNA sequence: TGTGCCAGCAGCCGGACTAGCGGGGGGATCGAGCAGTACTTC. The variable domain in full, completed from reference TRBV14 and TRBJ2-7, reads EAGVTQFPSHSVIEKGQTVTLRCDPISGHDNLYWYRRVMGKEIKFLLHFVKESKQDESGMPNNRFLAERTGGTYSTLKVQPAELEDSGVYFCASSRTSGGIEQYFGPGTRLTVT.

This chain connects TRBV11-3 to TRBJ2-5, with 7 bases lining up with TRBD2. The J segment lost 9 bases and the V segment lost 5 bases, leaving 6 bases of the junction unmatched. This CDR3 comprises 12 residues. Per the germline V gene, CDR1 is SGHNT and CDR2 is YENEEA. CDR3: CASSRGEGAQYF. The DNA of the CDR3 is TGTGCCAGCAGCCGGGGGGAAGGGGCCCAGTACTTC.

The chain uses TRBV5-6 and TRBJ1-1; 7 bases are a match to TRBD1. Trimming at V came to 2 bases and at J to 8 bases, leaving 6 bases not matched to a gene. From germline, CDR1 is SGHDT and CDR2 YYEEEE. The CDR3 length is 13 residues. CDR3 bases: TGTGCCAGCAGCTTTGGGACAGTCGGGGAAGCTTTCTTT. It encodes CASSFGTVGEAFF.